This T cell receptor beta chain appears in the sequencing data of a study of human T cells and chemical hapten exposure. For the library, individual cDNA molecules each received unique molecular identifiers. MiXCR, applied by TCRdb to the RACE reads, yields one record per CDR3 protein. The top ten clones hold around 5% of a sample with some 79,000 distinct CDR3 sequences, roughly a tenth of them seen once. Time point: patch test 2, 6 weeks after DPC sensitization. Regarding treatment: therapeutic diphenylcyclopropenone sensitization with weekly scalp DPC. Germline V lookup: CDR1 GTSNPN, CDR2 SVGIG (reference sequence). V lost 5 bases, J lost 9 bases, and 14 bases lay in between. CDR3 length: 13 amino acids.

The clonotype originates from a woman aged 45-60 years with alopecia areata. Some clones in this sample may be carry-over from other donors' samples. This chain connects TRBV30 to TRBJ1-6; unclear D gene. The specimen was whole blood, collected in connection with sensitization to the hapten diphenylcyclopropenone (DPC). In DNA, the CDR3 is TGTGCCTGGGGTAGTTCCCGTGGTTCACCCCTCCACTTT. It is translated as CAWGSSRGSPLHF.